The T cell receptor (beta chain) described here comes from a study of Ad26.COV2.S vaccination and SARS-CoV-2 variants. Whole-study findings and limits: Marked by substantial breadth, spike-specific CD8+ and CD4+ T cell responses were reportedly seen after vaccination. Spike-specific TCR breadth was greater in vaccine than placebo recipients. Measurements of TCR breadth and depth may have given underestimates of the total T cell responses.

On this clone: Its specificity is not known.

The repertoire was sequenced with immunoSEQ multiplex PCR; TCRdb's copy has only in-frame clones and lacks some. The table has more than 300,000 clones, 88% seen once. Treatment noted: approximately 18 received Ad26.COV2.S at low or high dose, single or two shots; several received placebo; per-sample allocation not given. Each sample was drawn 63 days after the first injection (of vaccine or placebo). Participants' vaccine, an Ad26 vector, delivered Wuhan-strain SARS-CoV-2 spike. The receptor was derived from a person between 18 and 65 years old who received the Ad26.COV2.S COVID-19 vaccine or a placebo. The source material was peripheral blood, sampled in a trial of Ad26.COV2.S vaccine versus placebo.

The CDR3 sequence is CASFRDGDSPLHF. Here the CDR3 DNA reads TGTGCCAGCTTCCGGGACGGCGATTCACCCCTCCACTTT. The rearrangement joins TRBV18 to TRBJ1-6; TRBD1 is a possible D gene (5 bases). V was cut by 7 bases and J by 8 bases, with 12 bases left in between. The CDR3 length is 13 residues. Germline assignment: CDR1 KGHSH and CDR2 LQKENI.